This T cell receptor (beta chain) was recovered during a study of blood T cell repertoires in COVID-19. Clones were sequenced by immunoSEQ multiplex PCR, and TCRdb holds only the in-frame ones, with some missing. The sample has around 94,000 clones, 75% to 95% seen once; the top ten hold around 4%. The germline gives CDR1 SEHNR, CDR2 FQNEAQ (reference sequence). V lost 5 bases and J lost 9; bases outside the gene matches: 6. CDR3 length: 13 amino acids. The sample comprised peripheral blood. V gene TRBV7-9 combines with J gene TRBJ2-4; 8 bases align to TRBD1. The TCR was taken from a man younger than 30 with acute or convalescent COVID-19. The CDR3: CASSGQGSGIQYF. CDR3 sequence (DNA): TGTGCCAGCAGCGGACAGGGATCTGGCATTCAGTACTTC.